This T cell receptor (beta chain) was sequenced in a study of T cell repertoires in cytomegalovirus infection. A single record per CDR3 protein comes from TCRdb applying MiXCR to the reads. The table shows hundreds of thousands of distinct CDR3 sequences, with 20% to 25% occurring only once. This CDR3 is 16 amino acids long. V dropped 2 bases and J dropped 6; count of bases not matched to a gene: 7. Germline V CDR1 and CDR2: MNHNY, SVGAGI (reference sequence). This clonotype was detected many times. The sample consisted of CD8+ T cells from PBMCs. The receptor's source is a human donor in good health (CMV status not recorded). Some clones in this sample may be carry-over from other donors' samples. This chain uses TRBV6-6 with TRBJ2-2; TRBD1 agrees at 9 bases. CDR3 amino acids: CASSYRPGQGAGELFF. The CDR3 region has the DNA TGTGCCAGCAGTTACCGCCCGGGACAGGGAGCCGGGGAGCTGTTTTTT.